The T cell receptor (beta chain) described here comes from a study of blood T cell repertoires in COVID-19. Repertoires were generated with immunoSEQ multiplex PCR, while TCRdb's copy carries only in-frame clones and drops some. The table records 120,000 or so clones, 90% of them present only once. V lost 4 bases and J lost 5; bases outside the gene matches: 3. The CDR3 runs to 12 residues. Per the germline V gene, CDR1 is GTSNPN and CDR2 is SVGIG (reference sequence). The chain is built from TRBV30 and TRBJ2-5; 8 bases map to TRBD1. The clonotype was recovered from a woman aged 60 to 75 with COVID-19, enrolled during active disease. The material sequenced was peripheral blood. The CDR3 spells CAWTRGLETQYF. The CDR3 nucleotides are TGTGCCTGGACCAGGGGGCTTGAGACCCAGTACTTC.